This T cell receptor (beta chain) came from a study of blood T cell repertoires in COVID-19. Study background: Samples came from the United States, Italy and Spain, spanning acute and convalescent COVID-19. Sample material is recorded as cDNA or gDNA derived from T cells, B-cell-depleted T cells, or PBMCs.

The length of the CDR3 is 17 residues. Looked up from germline, CDR1 is KGHSH and CDR2 is LQKENI. Trimming shortened V by 6 bases and J by 1 base, and 18 bases separated the two germline ends. In the source study's methods: The assay estimated nucleated cells by amplifying reference gene primers. Generated by immunoSEQ multiplex PCR, the TCRdb table keeps only in-frame clones and is missing some. For V, J and clone size, that table is used; D and trimming come from the DNA. The sample yields some 80,000 clones, roughly 82% seen once. The origin of this receptor is a woman aged 45-59 years with acute or convalescent COVID-19. Sequencing was performed on peripheral blood. This rearrangement joins TRBV18 to TRBJ2-2; D unresolved. The CDR3 is CASSASRQPRNTGELFF. In nucleotides, the CDR3 is TGTGCCAGCTCCGCTAGTCGGCAACCCAGGAACACCGGGGAGCTGTTTTTT.